A single sample gave rise to the 9 T cell receptor beta chains below, sequenced in a study of siplizumab effects on memory and regulatory T cells. Method: immunoSEQ multiplex PCR; TCRdb's copy keeps in-frame clones and lacks some. The table includes some 100,000 clones, about 94% detected once. Sequencing was performed on non-Treg CD4+ T cells sorted from blood. The receptors shown here come from a human donor in good health.

This chain connects TRBV28 to TRBJ2-5; D not certain. There are 16 residues in the CDR3. Germline loops: CDR1 MDHEN, CDR2 SYDVKM. V lost 3 bases and J 0 bases, leaving 14 bases between the germline ends. As DNA, the CDR3 is TGTGCCAGCAGTTTGAGGCTAAACAAGTACCAAGAGACCCAGTACTTC. Translation: CASSLRLNKYQETQYF.

This chain links TRBV19 with TRBJ1-3, with TRBD1 as a possible D gene (6 bases). V was clipped by 7 bases and J by 10 bases, with 17 bases between them. Germline V gene data show CDR1 as LNHDA and CDR2 as SQIVND (reference sequence). There are 13 residues in the CDR3. The CDR3 is CASTDSTVTTIYF. In DNA, the CDR3 is TGTGCCAGTACGGACAGTACCGTAACGACCATATATTTT. The entire variable domain, with the rest obtained from reference TRBV19 and TRBJ1-3, is as follows: DGGITQSPKYLFRKEGQNVTLSCEQNLNHDAMYWYRQDPGQGLRLIYYSQIVNDFQKGDIAEGYSVSREKKESFPLTVTSAQKNPTAFYLCASTDSTVTTIYFGEGSWLTVV.

V usage is TRBV6-6 and J usage is TRBJ1-3; the D is unclear. The germline V and J ends were trimmed by 0 bases and 6 bases, with 12 bases remaining between them. There are 15 residues in the CDR3. The V gene's germline CDR1 is MNHNY and CDR2 SVGAGI (reference sequence). CDR3 region: CASSYSPAVENTIYF. CDR3 DNA sequence: TGTGCCAGCAGTTACTCCCCCGCAGTAGAAAACACCATATATTTT.

J is TRBJ1-1 and V is TRBV19; TRBD1 matches at 8 bases. V dropped 6 bases and J dropped 1; count of bases not matched to a gene: 10. This CDR3 has 16 residues. Germline CDR1 and CDR2: LNHDA and SQIVND (reference sequence). CDR3 loop: CASSLRRQGTNTEAFF. DNA for the CDR3: TGTGCCAGTAGCCTAAGAAGACAGGGGACGAACACTGAAGCTTTCTTT. The full variable domain, completed using reference TRBV19 and TRBJ1-1, is DGGITQSPKYLFRKEGQNVTLSCEQNLNHDAMYWYRQDPGQGLRLIYYSQIVNDFQKGDIAEGYSVSREKKESFPLTVTSAQKNPTAFYLCASSLRRQGTNTEAFFGQGTRLTVV.

The genes are TRBV15 and TRBJ1-5; D uncertain. V shed 0 bases and J shed 1 base, with 13 bases lying between them. The length of the CDR3 is 17 residues. Looked up from germline, CDR1 is LNHNV and CDR2 is YYDKDF (reference sequence). CDR3 sequence (DNA): TGTGCCACCAGCAGAGATGTAAGGCAGGCGAGCAATCAGCCCCAGCATTTT. It yields the protein CATSRDVRQASNQPQHF. The full variable domain, rest sourced from reference TRBV15 and TRBJ1-5, is DAMVIQNPRYQVTQFGKPVTLSCSQTLNHNVMYWYQQKSSQAPKLLFHYYDKDFNNEADTPDNFQSRRPNTSFCFLDIRSPGLGDTAMYLCATSRDVRQASNQPQHFGDGTRLSIL.

The J gene is TRBJ2-7, the V gene TRBV7-2, with TRBD2 matching 10 bases. The CDR3 length is 16 residues. Germline assignment: CDR1 SGHTA and CDR2 FQGNSA. V shed 4 bases and J 4 bases; nucleotides not matched to a gene: 10. Here the CDR3 reads CASSSRGGLAYYEQYF. CDR3 bases: TGTGCCAGCAGCTCGAGGGGGGGACTAGCGTATTACGAGCAGTACTTC. Combining the CDR3 with reference TRBV7-2 and TRBJ2-7 gives the whole variable domain GAGVSQSPSNKVTEKGKDVELRCDPISGHTALYWYRQSLGQGLEFLIYFQGNSAPDKSGLPSDRFSAERTGGSVSTLTIQRTQQEDSAVYLCASSSRGGLAYYEQYFGPGTRLTVT.

The chain employs TRBV7-2 and TRBJ2-1, with TRBD2 identical over 8 bases. The CDR3 contains 16 residues. V lost 1 base to trimming and J lost 9 bases; unmatched junction nucleotides: 11. From germline, CDR1 is SGHTA and CDR2 FQGNSA. CDR3 region: CASSLVPAGGGAEQFF. CDR3 nucleotide sequence: TGTGCCAGCAGCTTAGTCCCTGCGGGGGGTGGTGCTGAGCAGTTCTTC.

The chain carries TRBV27 and TRBJ2-2; 8 bases align to TRBD1. The CDR3 is 14 residues long. Germline V gene data show CDR1 as MNHEY and CDR2 as SMNVEV (reference sequence). J lost 7 bases, V lost 7 bases, and 8 bases had no gene match. In DNA, the CDR3 is TGTGCCAGCAAGTCTCAGGGGGCAGGCGGGGAGCTGTTTTTT. As protein: CASKSQGAGGELFF.

The chain carries TRBV5-1 and TRBJ2-3; D not resolved. CDR1 is SGHRS, CDR2 YFSETQ, per germline. V was shortened by 4 bases and J by 2 bases, with 8 bases between the two germline ends. The length of the CDR3 is 13 residues. For the CDR3, the DNA is TGCGCCAGCAGCCCGGAGAACACAGATACGCAGTATTTT. Its protein product is CASSPENTDTQYF. The entire variable domain, with the rest obtained from reference TRBV5-1 and TRBJ2-3, is as follows: KAGVTQTPRYLIKTRGQQVTLSCSPISGHRSVSWYQQTPGQGLQFLFEYFSETQRNKGNFPGRFSGRQFSNSRSEMNVSTLELGDSALYLCASSPENTDTQYFGPGTRLTVL.